This T cell receptor (beta chain) was profiled in a study of blood T cell repertoires in COVID-19. Overall study: The United States, Italy and Spain were the sources of the acute and convalescent COVID-19 samples. T cells, B-cell-depleted T cells, or PBMCs provided the cDNA or gDNA that served as material.

Here immunoSEQ multiplex PCR was the method, and the copy in TCRdb shows in-frame clones only, minus some. Of about 240,000 clones detected, roughly four fifths appear once; the ten largest clones hold around 9.9%. This CDR3 spans 16 amino acids. The V gene's germline CDR1 is ENHRY and CDR2 SYGVKD. Trimming removed 0 bases from V and 5 bases from J; junction bases left unmatched: 2. The gene calls are TRBV10-3 and TRBJ2-1; TRBD2 agrees at 12 bases. The sample taken for sequencing was peripheral blood. This TCR was sampled from an elderly woman with acute or convalescent COVID-19. This CDR3 is CAISESRLAGDNEQFF. DNA for the CDR3: TGTGCCATCAGTGAGTCTAGACTAGCGGGGGACAATGAGCAGTTCTTC.